These 5 T cell receptor beta chains were all obtained from the same sample, sequenced in a study of identical twins. TCRdb itself ran the 5' RACE reads through MiXCR, one entry per CDR3 protein. The sample yields about 690,000 distinct CDR3 sequences, around 6% seen once. Sequencing input: naive T cells sorted from blood. The source is a man between 18 and 35 years old in good health.

There are many counts of this clonotype. The CDR3 loop reads CASKTGDANEQFF. The CDR3 DNA follows: TGCGCCAGCAAAACTGGGGATGCGAATGAGCAGTTCTTC. V and J are TRBV5-1 and TRBJ2-1; no reliable D call. V lost 6 bases to trimming and J lost 7 bases, with 14 bases between them. The germline CDR1 and CDR2 sequences are SGHRS and YFSETQ. The CDR3 length is 13 residues.

The genes are TRBV20-1 and TRBJ1-5; 10 positions match TRBD1. This CDR3 is 13 amino acids long. Germline CDR1 is DFQATT and CDR2 is SNEGSKA (reference sequence). Losses at the gene ends were 6 bases for V and 7 bases for J; bases not matched to a gene: 6. CDR3 in amino acids: CSAPGQGIQPQHF. In DNA form, the CDR3 reads TGCAGTGCCCCGGGACAGGGGATCCAGCCCCAGCATTTT.

This clonotype occurred many times. V gene TRBV28 combines with J gene TRBJ2-7; 9 nucleotides match TRBD2. Germline CDR1 is MDHEN and CDR2 is SYDVKM. V trimming: 5 bases; J trimming: 2 bases; junction bases outside the gene matches: 4. The CDR3 sequence is 14 residues long. CDR3 amino acids: CASSAGTSPYEQYF. The CDR3 nucleotides read TGTGCCAGCAGTGCCGGGACTAGCCCCTACGAGCAGTACTTC. Full variable domain (remainder filled in from reference TRBV28 and TRBJ2-7): DVKVTQSSRYLVKRTGEKVFLECVQDMDHENMFWYRQDPGLGLRLIYFSYDVKMKEKGDIPEGYSVSREKKERFSLILESASTNQTSMYLCASSAGTSPYEQYFGPGTRLTVT.

This clonotype was counted between two and nine times. This rearrangement joins TRBV12-3 or TRBV12-4 to TRBJ2-2; 10 bases match TRBD1. This CDR3 comprises 17 residues. Unmatched junction bases numbered 13, after V lost 8 bases and J lost 4 bases. CDR3 sequence reads: CASAKRPGQGITGELFF. The CDR3 nucleotides are TGTGCCAGCGCGAAACGACCGGGACAGGGGATCACCGGGGAGCTGTTTTTT.

The gene calls are TRBV7-8 and TRBJ2-7; 13 bases are shared with TRBD2. The germline CDR1 and CDR2 sequences are SGHVS and FQNEAQ. The CDR3 runs to 17 residues. With 7 bases clipped from V and 6 bases from J, the junction kept 15 bases outside the gene matches. Written as DNA, the CDR3 is TGTGCCAGCACCCCCCTCCGGACTAGCGGGAGTCTCGGCGAGCAGTACTTC. Its translation is CASTPLRTSGSLGEQYF. The whole variable domain, filled in from reference TRBV7-8 and TRBJ2-7, reads GAGVSQSPRYKVAKRGQDVALRCDPISGHVSLFWYQQALGQGPEFLTYFQNEAQLDKSGLPSDRFFAERPEGSVSTLKIQRTQQEDSAVYLCASTPLRTSGSLGEQYFGPGTRLTVT.